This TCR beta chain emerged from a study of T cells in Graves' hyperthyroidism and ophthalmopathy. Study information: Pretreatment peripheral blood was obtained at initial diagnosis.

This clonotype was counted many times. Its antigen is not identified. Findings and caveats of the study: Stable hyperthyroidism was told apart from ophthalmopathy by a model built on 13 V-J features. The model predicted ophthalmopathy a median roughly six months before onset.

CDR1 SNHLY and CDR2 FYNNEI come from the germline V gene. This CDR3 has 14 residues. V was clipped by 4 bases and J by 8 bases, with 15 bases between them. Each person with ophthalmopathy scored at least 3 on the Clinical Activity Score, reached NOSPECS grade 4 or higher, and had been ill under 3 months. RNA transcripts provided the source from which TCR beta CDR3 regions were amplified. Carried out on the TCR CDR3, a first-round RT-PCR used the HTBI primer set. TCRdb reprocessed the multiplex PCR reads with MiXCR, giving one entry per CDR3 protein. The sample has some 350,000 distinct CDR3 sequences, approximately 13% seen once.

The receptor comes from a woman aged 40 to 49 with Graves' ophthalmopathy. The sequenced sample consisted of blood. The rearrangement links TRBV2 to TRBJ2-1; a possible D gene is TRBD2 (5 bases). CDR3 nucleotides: TGTGCCAGCAGTGTGAGGGCCTTTAGGGATGAGCAGTTCTTC. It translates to CASSVRAFRDEQFF. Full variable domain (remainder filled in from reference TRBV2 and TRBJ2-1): EPEVTQTPSHQVTQMGQEVILRCVPISNHLYFYWYRQILGQKVEFLVSFYNNEISEKSEIFDDQFSVERPDGSNFTLKIRSTKLEDSAMYFCASSVRAFRDEQFFGPGTRLTVL.